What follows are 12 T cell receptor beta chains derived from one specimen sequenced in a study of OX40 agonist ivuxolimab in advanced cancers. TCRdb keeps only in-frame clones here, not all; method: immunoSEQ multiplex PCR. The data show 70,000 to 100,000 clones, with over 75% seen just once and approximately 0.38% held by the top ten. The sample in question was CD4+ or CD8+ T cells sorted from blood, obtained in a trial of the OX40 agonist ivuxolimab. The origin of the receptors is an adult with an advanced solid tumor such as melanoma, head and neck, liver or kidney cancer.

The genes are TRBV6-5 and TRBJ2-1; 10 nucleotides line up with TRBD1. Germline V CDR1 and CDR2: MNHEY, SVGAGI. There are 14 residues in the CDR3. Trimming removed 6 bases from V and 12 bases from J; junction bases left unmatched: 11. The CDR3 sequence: CASSRGQGGSGQFF. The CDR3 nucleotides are TGTGCCAGCAGCCGAGGACAGGGGGGGAGTGGGCAGTTCTTC.

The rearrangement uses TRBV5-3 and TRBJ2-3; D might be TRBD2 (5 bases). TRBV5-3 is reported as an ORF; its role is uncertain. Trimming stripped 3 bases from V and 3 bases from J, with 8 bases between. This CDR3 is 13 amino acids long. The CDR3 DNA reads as TGTGCCAGAAGCTCCCGAGGGACAGATACGCAGTATTTT. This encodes CARSSRGTDTQYF.

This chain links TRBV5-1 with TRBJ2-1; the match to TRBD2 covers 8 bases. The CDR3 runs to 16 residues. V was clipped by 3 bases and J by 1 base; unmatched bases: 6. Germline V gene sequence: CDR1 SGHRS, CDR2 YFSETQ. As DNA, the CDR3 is TGCGCCAGCAGCTCGAGCGGGGGCGATTCCTACAATGAGCAGTTCTTC. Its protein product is CASSSSGGDSYNEQFF.

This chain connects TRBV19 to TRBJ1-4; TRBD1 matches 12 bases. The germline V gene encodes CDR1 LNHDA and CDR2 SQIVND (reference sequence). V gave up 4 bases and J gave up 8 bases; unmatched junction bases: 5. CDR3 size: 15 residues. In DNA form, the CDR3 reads TGTGCCAGTAGTACCCTCGGGACAGGGGGCGAAAAACTGTTTTTT. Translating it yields CASSTLGTGGEKLFF.

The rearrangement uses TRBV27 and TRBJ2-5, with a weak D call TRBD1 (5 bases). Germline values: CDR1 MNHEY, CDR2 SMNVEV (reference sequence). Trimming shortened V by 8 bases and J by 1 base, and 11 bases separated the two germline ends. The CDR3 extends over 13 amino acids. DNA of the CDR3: TGTGCCAGCCGACTGCAGGGCCAAGAGACCCAGTACTTC. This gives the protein CASRLQGQETQYF.

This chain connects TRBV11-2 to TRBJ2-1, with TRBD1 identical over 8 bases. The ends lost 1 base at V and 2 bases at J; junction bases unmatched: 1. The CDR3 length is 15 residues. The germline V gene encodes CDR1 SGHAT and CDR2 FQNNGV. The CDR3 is CASSLGDRTYNEQFF. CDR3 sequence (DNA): TGTGCCAGCAGCTTAGGGGACAGGACCTACAATGAGCAGTTCTTC. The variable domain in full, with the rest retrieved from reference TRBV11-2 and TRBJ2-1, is EAGVAQSPRYKIIEKRQSVAFWCNPISGHATLYWYQQILGQGPKLLIQFQNNGVVDDSQLPKDRFSAERLKGVDSTLKIQPAKLEDSAVYLCASSLGDRTYNEQFFGPGTRLTVL.

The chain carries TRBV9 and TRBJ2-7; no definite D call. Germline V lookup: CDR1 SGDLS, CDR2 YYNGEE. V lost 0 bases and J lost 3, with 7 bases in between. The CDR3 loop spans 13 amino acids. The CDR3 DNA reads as TGTGCCAGCAGCGTAGCAACAGACTACGAGCAGTACTTC. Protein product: CASSVATDYEQYF.

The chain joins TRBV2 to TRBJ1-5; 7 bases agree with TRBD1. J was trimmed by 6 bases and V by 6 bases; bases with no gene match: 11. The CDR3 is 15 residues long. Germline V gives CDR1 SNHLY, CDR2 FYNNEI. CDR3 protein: CASSRDSLGVQPQHF. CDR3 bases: TGTGCCAGCAGCAGGGACAGTCTGGGGGTTCAGCCCCAGCATTTT.

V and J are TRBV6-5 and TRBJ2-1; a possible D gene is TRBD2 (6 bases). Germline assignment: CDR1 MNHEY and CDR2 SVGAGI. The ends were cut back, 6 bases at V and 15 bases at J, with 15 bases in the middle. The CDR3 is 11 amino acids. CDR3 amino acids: CASSKGLSRFF. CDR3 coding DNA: TGTGCCAGCAGCAAGGGACTTAGTCGGTTCTTC.

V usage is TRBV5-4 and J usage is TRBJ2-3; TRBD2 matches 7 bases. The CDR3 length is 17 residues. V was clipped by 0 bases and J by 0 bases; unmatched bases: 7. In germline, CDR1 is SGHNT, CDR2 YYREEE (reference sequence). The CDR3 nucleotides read TGTGCCAGCAGCTTGGAACTAGCGATACGTAGCACAGATACGCAGTATTTT. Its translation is CASSLELAIRSTDTQYF.

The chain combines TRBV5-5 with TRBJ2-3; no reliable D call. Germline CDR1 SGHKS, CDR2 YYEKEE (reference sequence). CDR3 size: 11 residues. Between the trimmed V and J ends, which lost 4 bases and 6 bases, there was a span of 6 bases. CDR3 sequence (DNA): TGTGCCAGCAGCGCGTGGGATACGCAGTATTTT. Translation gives CASSAWDTQYF.

Written as DNA, the CDR3 is TGTGCCAGCAACTCCCAGGGTATCTATGGCTACACCTTC. Residues: CASNSQGIYGYTF. The chain employs TRBV6-1 and TRBJ1-2, with D possibly matching TRBD1 (5 bases). Between the trimmed V and J ends, which lost 7 bases and 4 bases, there was a span of 13 bases. This CDR3 comprises 13 residues. Looked up from germline, CDR1 is MNHNS and CDR2 is SASEGT.